This T cell receptor beta chain was retrieved from a study of human T cells and chemical hapten exposure. On the study more broadly: Investigators sensitized approximately 2 cm by approximately 2 cm of upper inner arm skin with 2% DPC.

Germline lookup yields CDR1 ENHRY and CDR2 SYGVKD. Trimming stripped 8 bases from V and 3 bases from J, with 14 bases between. This CDR3 comprises 13 residues. This clonotype appeared many times. Per the authors' pipeline: Counts of TCRs in each sample centred on a median of 95,638 and extended from around 25,000 to 690,000. Each CDR3 protein gets one entry after TCRdb re-called the RACE reads with MiXCR. V and J calls and clone size were set by TCRdb, not the authors. The table has tens of thousands of distinct CDR3 sequences, more than 8% seen once. Time point meaning: patch test 3, about 24 weeks after DPC sensitization. Described treatment: therapeutic diphenylcyclopropenone sensitization with weekly scalp DPC. Before extraction, the whole blood was not fractionated, and total RNA was taken from it.

The sequence derives from a man aged 50 to 59 with alopecia areata. Some clones in this sample may be carry-over from other donors' samples. The chain combines TRBV10-3 with TRBJ2-7; D tentatively fits TRBD1 or TRBD2 (5 bases each). This sample comprised whole blood, obtained in connection with sensitization to the hapten diphenylcyclopropenone (DPC). CDR3 nucleotide sequence: TGTGCCATCGCACCAGGGACGAACTACGAGCAGTACTTC. Its protein product is CAIAPGTNYEQYF.